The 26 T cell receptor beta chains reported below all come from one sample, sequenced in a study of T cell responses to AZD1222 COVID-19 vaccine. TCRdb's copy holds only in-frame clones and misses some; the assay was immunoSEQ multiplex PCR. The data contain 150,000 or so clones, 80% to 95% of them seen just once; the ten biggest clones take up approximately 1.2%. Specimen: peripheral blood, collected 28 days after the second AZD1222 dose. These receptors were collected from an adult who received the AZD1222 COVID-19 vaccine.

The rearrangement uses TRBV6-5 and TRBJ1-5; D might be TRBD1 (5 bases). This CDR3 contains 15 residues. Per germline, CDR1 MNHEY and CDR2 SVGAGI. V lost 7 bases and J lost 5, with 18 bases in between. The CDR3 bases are TGTGCCAGCACCGTCGGGACGGCCTCCGATCAGCCCCAGCATTTT. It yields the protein CASTVGTASDQPQHF.

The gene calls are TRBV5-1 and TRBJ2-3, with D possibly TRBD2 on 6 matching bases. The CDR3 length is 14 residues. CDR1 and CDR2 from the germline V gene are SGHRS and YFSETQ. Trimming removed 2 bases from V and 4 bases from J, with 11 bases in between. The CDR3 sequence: CASSLPGTADTQYF. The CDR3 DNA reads TGCGCCAGCAGCTTACCCGGGACTGCAGATACGCAGTATTTT.

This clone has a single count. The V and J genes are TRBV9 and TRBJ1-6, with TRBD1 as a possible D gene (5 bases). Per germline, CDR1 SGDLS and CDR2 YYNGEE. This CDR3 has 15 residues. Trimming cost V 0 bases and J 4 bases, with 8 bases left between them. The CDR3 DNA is TGTGCCAGCAGCGTAGGGGCAGGGTATAATTCACCCCTCCACTTT. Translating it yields CASSVGAGYNSPLHF.

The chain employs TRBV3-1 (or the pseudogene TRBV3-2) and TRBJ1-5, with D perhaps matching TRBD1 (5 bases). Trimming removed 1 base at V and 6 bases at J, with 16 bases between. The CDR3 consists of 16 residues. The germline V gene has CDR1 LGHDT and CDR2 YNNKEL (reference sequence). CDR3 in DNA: TGTGCCAGCAGCCAAGGGGGGAGGTATCCCCCTCAGCCCCAGCATTTT. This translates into CASSQGGRYPPQPQHF.

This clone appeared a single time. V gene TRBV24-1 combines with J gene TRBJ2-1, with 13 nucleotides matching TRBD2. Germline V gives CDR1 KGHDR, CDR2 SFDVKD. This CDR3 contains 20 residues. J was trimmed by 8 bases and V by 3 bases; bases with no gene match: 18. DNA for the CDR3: TGTGCCACCAGTGATGAAGCCCCGGGACTAGCGGGATCAAATAGGGATGAGCAGTTCTTC. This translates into CATSDEAPGLAGSNRDEQFF.

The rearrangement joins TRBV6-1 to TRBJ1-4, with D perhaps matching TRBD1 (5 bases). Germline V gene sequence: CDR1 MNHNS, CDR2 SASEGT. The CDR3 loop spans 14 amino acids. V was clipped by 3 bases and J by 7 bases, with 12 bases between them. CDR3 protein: CASSDPGTFEKLFF. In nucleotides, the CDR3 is TGTGCCAGCAGTGACCCAGGGACCTTTGAAAAACTGTTTTTT.

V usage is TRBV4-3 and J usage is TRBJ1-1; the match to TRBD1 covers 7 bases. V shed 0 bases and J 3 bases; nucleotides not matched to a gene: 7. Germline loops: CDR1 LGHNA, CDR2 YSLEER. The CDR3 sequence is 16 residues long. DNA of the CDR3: TGCGCCAGCAGCCAAGACCCCGGGACAGCTTACACTGAAGCTTTCTTT. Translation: CASSQDPGTAYTEAFF.

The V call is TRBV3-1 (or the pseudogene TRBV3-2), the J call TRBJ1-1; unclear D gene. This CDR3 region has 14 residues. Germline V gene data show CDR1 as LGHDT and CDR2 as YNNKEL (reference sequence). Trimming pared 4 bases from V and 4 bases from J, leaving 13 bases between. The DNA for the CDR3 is TGTGCCAGCAGCCTGAGTTTTGGACTCACTGAAGCTTTCTTT. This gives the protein CASSLSFGLTEAFF.

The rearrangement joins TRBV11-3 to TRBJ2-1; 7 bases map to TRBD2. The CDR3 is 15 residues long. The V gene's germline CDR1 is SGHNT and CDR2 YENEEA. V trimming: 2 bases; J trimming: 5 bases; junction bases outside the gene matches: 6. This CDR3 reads CASSLSGRSDNEQFF. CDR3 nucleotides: TGTGCCAGCAGCTTATCCGGGAGGTCCGACAATGAGCAGTTCTTC.

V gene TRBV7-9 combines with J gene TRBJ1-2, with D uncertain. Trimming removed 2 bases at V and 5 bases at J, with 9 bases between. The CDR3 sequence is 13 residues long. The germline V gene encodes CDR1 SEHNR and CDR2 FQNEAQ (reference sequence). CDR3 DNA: TGTGCCAGCAGCTTACAGACCCCTTATGGCTACACCTTC. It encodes CASSLQTPYGYTF.

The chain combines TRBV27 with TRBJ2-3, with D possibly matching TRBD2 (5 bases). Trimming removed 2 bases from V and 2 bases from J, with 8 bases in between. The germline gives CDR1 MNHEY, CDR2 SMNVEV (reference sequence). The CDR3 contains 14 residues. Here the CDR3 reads CASSLDGDTDTQYF. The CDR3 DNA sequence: TGTGCCAGCAGTTTAGACGGGGACACAGATACGCAGTATTTT.

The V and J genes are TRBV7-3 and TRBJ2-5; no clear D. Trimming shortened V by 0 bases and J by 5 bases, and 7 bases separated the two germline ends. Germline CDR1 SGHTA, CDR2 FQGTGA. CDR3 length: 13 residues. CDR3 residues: CASSLTGMETQYF. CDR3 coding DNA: TGTGCCAGCAGCTTAACCGGCATGGAGACCCAGTACTTC.

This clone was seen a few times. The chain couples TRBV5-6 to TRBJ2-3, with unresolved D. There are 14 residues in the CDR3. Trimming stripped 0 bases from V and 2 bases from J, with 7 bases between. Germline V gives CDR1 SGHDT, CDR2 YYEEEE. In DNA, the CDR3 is TGTGCCAGCAGCTTGGGCCAGCACACAGATACGCAGTATTTT. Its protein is CASSLGQHTDTQYF.

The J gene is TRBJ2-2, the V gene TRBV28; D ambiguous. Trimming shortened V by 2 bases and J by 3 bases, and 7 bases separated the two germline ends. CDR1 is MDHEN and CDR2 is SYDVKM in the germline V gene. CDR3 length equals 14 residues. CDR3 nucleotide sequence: TGTGCCAGCAGTTTAGTGGCGGACACCGGGGAGCTGTTTTTT. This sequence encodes CASSLVADTGELFF.

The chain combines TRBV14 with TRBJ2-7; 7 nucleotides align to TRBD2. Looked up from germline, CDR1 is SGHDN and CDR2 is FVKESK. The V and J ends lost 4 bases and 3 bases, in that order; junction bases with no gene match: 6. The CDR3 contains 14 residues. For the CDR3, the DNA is TGTGCCAGCAGCCGAGCAGGGAGGGGCTACGAGCAGTACTTC. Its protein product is CASSRAGRGYEQYF.

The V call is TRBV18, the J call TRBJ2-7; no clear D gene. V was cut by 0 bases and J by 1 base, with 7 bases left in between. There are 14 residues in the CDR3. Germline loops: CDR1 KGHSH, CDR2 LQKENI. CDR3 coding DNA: TGTGCCAGCTCACCACCGGTACTGTCCTACGAGCAGTACTTC. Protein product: CASSPPVLSYEQYF.

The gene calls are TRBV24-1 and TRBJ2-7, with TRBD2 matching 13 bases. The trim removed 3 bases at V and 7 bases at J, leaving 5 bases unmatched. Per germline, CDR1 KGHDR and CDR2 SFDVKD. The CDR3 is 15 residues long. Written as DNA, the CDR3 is TGTGCCACCAGTGATCCCGGGACTAGCGGGAAAGAGCAGTACTTC. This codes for CATSDPGTSGKEQYF.

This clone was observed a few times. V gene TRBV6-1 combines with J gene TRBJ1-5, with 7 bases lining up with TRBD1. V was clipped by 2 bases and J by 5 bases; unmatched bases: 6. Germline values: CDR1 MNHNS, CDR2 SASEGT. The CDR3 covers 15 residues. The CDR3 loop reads CASSEMRGPHQPQHF. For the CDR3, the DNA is TGTGCCAGCAGTGAAATGAGGGGGCCCCATCAGCCCCAGCATTTT.

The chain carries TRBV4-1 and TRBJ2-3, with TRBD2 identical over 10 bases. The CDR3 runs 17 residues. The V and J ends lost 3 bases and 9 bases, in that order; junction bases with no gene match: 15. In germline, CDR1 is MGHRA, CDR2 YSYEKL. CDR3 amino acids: CASSHLLPQREGQTQYF. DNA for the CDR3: TGCGCCAGCAGCCATCTCCTCCCCCAGCGGGAGGGCCAAACGCAGTATTTT.

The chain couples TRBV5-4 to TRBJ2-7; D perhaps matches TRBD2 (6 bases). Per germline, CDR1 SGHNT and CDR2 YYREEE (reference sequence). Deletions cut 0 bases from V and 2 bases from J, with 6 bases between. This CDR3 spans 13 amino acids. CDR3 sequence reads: CASSLERAYEQYF. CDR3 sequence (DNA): TGTGCCAGCAGCTTGGAGCGGGCCTACGAGCAGTACTTC.

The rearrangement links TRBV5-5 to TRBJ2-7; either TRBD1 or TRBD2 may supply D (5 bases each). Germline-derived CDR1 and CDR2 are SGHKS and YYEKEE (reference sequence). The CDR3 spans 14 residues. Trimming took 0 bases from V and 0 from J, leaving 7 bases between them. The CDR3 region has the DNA TGTGCCAGCAGCTTGGAGGGGAGCTCCTACGAGCAGTACTTC. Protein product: CASSLEGSSYEQYF.

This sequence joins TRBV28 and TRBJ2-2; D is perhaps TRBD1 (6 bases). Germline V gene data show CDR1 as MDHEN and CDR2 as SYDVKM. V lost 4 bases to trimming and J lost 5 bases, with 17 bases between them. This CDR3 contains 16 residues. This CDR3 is CASSSPLTGVTGELFF. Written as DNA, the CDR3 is TGTGCCAGCAGTTCACCACTGACAGGAGTTACCGGGGAGCTGTTTTTT.

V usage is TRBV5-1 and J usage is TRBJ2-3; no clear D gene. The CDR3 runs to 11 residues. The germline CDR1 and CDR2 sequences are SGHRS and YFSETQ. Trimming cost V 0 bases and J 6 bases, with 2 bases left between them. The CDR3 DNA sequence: TGCGCCAGCAGCTTGGGGGATACGCAGTATTTT. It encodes CASSLGDTQYF.

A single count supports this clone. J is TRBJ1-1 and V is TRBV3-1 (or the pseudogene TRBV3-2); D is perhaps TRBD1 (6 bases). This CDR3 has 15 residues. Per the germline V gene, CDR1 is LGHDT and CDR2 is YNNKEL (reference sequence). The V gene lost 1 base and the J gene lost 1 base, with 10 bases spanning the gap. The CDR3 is CASSQVGAGNTEAFF. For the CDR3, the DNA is TGTGCCAGCAGCCAAGTGGGGGCAGGGAACACTGAAGCTTTCTTT.

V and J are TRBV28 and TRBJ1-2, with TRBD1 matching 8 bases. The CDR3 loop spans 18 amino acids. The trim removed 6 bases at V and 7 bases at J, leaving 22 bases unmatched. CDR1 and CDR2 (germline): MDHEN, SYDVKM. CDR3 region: CASSLNIGRGPSGSGYTF. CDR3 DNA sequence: TGTGCCAGCAGCCTCAATATAGGCAGGGGGCCTAGTGGAAGTGGCTACACCTTC.

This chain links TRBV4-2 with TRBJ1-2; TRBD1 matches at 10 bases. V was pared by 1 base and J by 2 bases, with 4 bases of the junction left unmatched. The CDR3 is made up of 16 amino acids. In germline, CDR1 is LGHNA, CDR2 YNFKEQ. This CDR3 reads CASSQGDRGSNYGYTF. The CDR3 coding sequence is TGTGCCAGCAGCCAAGGGGACAGGGGATCCAACTATGGCTACACCTTC.